What follows is one T cell receptor beta chain and its context. The germline V gene encodes CDR1 SEHNR and CDR2 FQNEAQ (reference sequence). Trimming cost V 9 bases and J 3 bases; bases outside gene matches: 10. The CDR3 is 14 residues long. This entry is derived from a study of blood T cell repertoires in COVID-19. Profiled with immunoSEQ multiplex PCR; TCRdb holds only in-frame clones, not every one. The sample includes 150,000 to 200,000 clones, 84% of them seen just once. Recruited during active infection, patients (from Seattle) were subsequently followed longitudinally. This receptor was identified in a woman aged 70-85 years with COVID-19, enrolled during active disease. Sequences were obtained from peripheral blood. The V and J genes are TRBV7-9 and TRBJ2-7; 8 nucleotides match TRBD1. DNA of the CDR3: TGTGCCAGTAGGAAAGGACAGGGTAACTACGAGCAGTACTTC. Translating it yields CASRKGQGNYEQYF.